The entry below gives a single T cell receptor beta chain sequence along with its context. Its antigen is not yet known. One end of the junction fails to match germline, which may point to a read error. Full-length TCR variable regions were amplified by 5' RACE PCR using constant-region reverse primers, and then by semi-nested PCR using Nested Universal Primer A. Using the ReliaPrep RNA Cell Miniprep System, total RNA was extracted, and the SMARTer RACE 5'/3' Kit was then used to reverse transcribe the RNA into 5'RACE-ready cDNA. An Illumina MiSeq was used to sequence the full-length TCR alpha and beta libraries, which had been barcoded with multiplex adaptors. Regarding the original processing steps: For each of nine subset-tissue groups, sequencing data from the five patients were pooled, and the groups were compared by unsupervised clustering of TCR gene usage. The Morisita-Horn index was used to calculate repertoire similarity, with shared sequences weighted according to their contribution to each repertoire. TCRdb reprocessed the public reads (quality trimming at Q25 with fastp, clone calling with MiXCR) and kept in-frame beta chains. CDR3 protein sequences are deduplicated, and each keeps its most common genes and DNA. V and J calls and clone size were set by TCRdb, not the authors. The sample contains some 60,000 distinct CDR3 sequences, 30% of them found a single time. 2% to 2.5% of the sample is taken by the ten largest.

These data belong to a study (dated by TCRdb to 2014 to 2015). For the wider study: The study examined whether tumor-infiltrating Tregs in breast cancer are drawn from blood Tregs or arise in situ by conversion from other CD4+ T cell subsets. The research as a whole found: The validation in the larger cohort was limited to a single TCR beta V-J rearrangement instead of whole repertoires. Tumor memory CD4+ T cell TCR gene usage clustered with blood and lymph node memory CD4+ cells and lymph node naive CD4+ cells. The TCR alpha and beta sequences of tumor-infiltrating Tregs showed the greatest overlap with tumor naive CD4+ T cells, followed by blood naive CD4+ T cells.

The Miltenyi Naive CD4+ T Cell Isolation kit was used to purify naive CD4+ T cells, and Tregs were depleted with CD25 microbeads. Tregs, naive and memory CD4+ T cells from tumor, blood and ipsilateral draining lymph nodes of five breast cancer patients underwent full-length TCR alpha and beta sequencing. Tumor tissue, along with lymph nodes from ipsilateral axillary dissection, was perfused with PBS, minced, and then digested using collagenase I and hyaluronidase. Sorted cell populations were confirmed by FACS to exceed 90% purity. The CDR3 starts with the cysteine, ends with the phenylalanine, and has 17 residues. Here the CDR3 DNA is all that survives: 51 bases in frame from base 1. CDR1 is given as MGHRA and CDR2 as YSYEKL, both from the germline V gene.

The sample comprised tumor-infiltrating naive CD4+ T cells sorted from the breast tumor. The intended sense of this specimen's cell subset or site label: naive CD4+ T cells, CD4+CD45RA+CD25-. The TCR comes from a female donor with breast cancer. The rearrangement combines TRBV4-1 with TRBJ2-7; the D gene may be TRBD1 or TRBD2, since each aligns over 5 bases. The DNA reads TGCGCCAGCAGCCAAGATACGGGACCAGGCAATCCCTACAAGCAGTACTTC. The resulting protein is CASSQDTGPGNPYKQYF.